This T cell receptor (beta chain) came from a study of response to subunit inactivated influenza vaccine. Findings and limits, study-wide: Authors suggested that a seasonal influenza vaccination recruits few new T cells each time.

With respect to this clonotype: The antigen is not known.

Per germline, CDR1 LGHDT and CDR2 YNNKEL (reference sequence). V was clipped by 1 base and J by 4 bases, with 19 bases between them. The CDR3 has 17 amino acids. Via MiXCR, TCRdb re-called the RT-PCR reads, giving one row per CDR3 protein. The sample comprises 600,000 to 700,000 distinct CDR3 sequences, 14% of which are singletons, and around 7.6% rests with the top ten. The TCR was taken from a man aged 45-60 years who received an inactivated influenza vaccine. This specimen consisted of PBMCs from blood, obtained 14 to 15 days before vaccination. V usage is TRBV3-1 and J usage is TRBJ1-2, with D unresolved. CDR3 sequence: CASSQGVMGQPPYGYTF. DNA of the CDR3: TGTGCCAGCAGCCAAGGGGTTATGGGTCAACCCCCCTATGGCTACACCTTC.